This T cell receptor beta chain stems from a study of cytomegalovirus exposure and HLA in healthy donors. At the level of the study: An analysis done earlier identified fewer than 140 million unique TCR beta sequences from about 179 million T cells. Overall study results and limits: Another analysis was done later, and it associated around 17,000 TCR beta sequences with HLA alleles at 0.05 false discovery rate. In a later analysis, V- and J-gene trimming of beta chains associated with a DCLRE1C missense variant, replicated independently.

On this clone: The antigen is unknown.

The PCR had 60 Vbeta and 13 Jbeta primers. Here immunoSEQ multiplex PCR was the method, and the copy in TCRdb shows in-frame clones only, minus some. The sample yields roughly 100,000 clones, roughly 80% seen once. This TCR was sampled from a man aged 45-65 years in good health and CMV-seropositive. The material sequenced was PBMCs.

Here the CDR3 DNA reads TGCGCCAGCAGCCAAGATCGACTAGCGGGAGGGAGGGAGCAGTACTTC. Protein sequence: CASSQDRLAGGREQYF. The chain recombines TRBV4-1 with TRBJ2-7; 14 nucleotides match TRBD2. V lost 0 bases and J lost 7; bases outside the gene matches: 5. Per germline, CDR1 MGHRA and CDR2 YSYEKL. The CDR3 covers 16 residues.